This T cell receptor (beta chain) appears in the sequencing data of a study of T cell changes during pregnancy in multiple sclerosis. Only in-frame clones appear in the TCRdb table, and some are missing; sequencing was by immunoSEQ multiplex PCR. The table shows around 96,000 clones, with approximately 94% occurring only once. Germline values: CDR1 MNHEY, CDR2 SMNVEV (reference sequence). The ends lost 6 bases at V and 5 bases at J; junction bases unmatched: 10. CDR3 size: 15 residues. The chain employs TRBV27 and TRBJ2-1; TRBD2 aligns across 7 bases. The sample was peripheral blood, taken in the third trimester of pregnancy. The clonotype originates from a female donor with multiple sclerosis, enrolled in a pregnancy study. The CDR3 sequence: CASSGRGVQHNEQFF. In nucleotides, the CDR3 is TGTGCCAGCAGCGGCCGGGGGGTACAGCACAATGAGCAGTTCTTC.